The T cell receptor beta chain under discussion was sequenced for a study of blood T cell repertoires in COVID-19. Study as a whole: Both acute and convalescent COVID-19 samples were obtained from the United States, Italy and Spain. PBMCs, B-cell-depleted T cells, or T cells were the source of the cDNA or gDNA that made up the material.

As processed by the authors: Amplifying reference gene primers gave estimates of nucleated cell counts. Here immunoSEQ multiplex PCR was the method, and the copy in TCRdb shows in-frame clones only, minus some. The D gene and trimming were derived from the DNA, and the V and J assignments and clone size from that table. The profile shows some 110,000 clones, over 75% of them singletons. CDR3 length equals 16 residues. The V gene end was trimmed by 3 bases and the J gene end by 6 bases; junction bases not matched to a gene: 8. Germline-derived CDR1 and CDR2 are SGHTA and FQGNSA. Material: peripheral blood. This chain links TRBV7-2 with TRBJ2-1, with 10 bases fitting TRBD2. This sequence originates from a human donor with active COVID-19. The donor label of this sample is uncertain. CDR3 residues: CASSFGVAGGLNEQFF. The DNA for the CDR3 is TGTGCCAGCAGCTTTGGGGTAGCGGGGGGACTCAATGAGCAGTTCTTC.